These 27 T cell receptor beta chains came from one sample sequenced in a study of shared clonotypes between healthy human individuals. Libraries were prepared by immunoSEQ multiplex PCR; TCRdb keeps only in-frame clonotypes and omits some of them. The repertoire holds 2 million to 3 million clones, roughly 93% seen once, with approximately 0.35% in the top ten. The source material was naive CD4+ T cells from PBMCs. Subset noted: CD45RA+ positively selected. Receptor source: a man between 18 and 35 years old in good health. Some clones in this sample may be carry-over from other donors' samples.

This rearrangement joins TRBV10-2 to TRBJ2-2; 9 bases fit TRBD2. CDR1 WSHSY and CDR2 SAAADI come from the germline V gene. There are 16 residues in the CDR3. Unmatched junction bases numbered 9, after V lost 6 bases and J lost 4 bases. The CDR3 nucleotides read TGCGCCAGCAGACTAACACTAGCGGGCGTCACCGGGGAGCTGTTTTTT. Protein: CASRLTLAGVTGELFF.

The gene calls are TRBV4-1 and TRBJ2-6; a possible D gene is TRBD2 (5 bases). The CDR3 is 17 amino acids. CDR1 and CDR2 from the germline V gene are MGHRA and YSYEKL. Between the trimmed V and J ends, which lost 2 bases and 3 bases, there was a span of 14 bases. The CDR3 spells CASSQSWVGSGANVLTF. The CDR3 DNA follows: TGCGCCAGCAGCCAATCTTGGGTGGGGAGTGGGGCCAACGTCCTGACTTTC.

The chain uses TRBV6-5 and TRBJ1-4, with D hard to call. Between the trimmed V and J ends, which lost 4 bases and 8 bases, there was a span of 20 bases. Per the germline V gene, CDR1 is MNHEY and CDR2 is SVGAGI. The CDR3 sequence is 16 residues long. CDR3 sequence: CASSSLAGLRQEKLFF. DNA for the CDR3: TGTGCCAGCAGTTCATTAGCCGGGCTCCGGCAGGAAAAACTGTTTTTT.

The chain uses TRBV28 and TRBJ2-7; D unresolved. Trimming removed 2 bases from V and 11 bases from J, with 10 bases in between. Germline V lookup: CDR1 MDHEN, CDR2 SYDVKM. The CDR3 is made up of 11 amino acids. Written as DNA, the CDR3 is TGTGCCAGCAGTTTAGAGGCTGTGGAGTACTTC. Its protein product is CASSLEAVEYF.

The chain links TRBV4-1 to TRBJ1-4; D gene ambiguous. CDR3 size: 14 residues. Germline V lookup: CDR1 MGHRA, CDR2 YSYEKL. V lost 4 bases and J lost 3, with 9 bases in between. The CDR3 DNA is TGCGCCAGCAGCCCACAGTGGGCTAATGAAAAACTGTTTTTT. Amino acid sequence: CASSPQWANEKLFF.

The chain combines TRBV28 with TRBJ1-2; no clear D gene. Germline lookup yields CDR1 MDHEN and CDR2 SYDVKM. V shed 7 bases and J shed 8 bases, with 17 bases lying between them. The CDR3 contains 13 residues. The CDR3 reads CASTETPRRGYTF. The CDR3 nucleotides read TGTGCCAGCACCGAAACCCCTCGGCGGGGCTACACCTTC.

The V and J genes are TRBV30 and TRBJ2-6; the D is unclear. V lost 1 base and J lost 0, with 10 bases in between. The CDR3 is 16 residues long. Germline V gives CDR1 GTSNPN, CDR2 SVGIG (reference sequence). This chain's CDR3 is CAWSESRASGANVLTF. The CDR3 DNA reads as TGTGCCTGGAGTGAGTCAAGAGCCTCTGGGGCCAACGTCCTGACTTTC.

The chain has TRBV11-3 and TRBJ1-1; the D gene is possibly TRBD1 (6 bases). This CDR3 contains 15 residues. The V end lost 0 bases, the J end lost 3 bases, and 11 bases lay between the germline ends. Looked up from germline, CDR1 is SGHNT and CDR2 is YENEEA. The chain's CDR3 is CASSLDGGQYTEAFF. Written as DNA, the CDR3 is TGTGCCAGCAGCTTAGATGGGGGCCAATACACTGAAGCTTTCTTT.

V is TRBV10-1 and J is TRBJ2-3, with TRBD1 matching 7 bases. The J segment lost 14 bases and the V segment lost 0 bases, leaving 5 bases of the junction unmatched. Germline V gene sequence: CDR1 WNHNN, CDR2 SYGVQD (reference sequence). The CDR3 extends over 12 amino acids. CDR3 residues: CASSESGRGLYF. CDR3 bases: TGCGCCAGCAGTGAGTCGGGCAGGGGGTTGTATTTT.

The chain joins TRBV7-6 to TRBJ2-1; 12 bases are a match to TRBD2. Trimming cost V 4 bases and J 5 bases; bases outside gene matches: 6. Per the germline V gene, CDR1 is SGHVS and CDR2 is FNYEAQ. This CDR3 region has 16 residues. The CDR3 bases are TGTGCCAGCAGCTCAAGCGGACTAGCGGGAAACAATGAGCAGTTCTTC. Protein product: CASSSSGLAGNNEQFF.

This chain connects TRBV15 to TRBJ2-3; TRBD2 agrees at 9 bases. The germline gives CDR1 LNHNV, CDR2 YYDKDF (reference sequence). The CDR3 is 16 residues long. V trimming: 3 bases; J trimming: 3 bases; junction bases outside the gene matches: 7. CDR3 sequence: CATSSQLAGVTDTQYF. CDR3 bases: TGTGCCACCAGCAGCCAACTAGCGGGCGTGACAGATACGCAGTATTTT.

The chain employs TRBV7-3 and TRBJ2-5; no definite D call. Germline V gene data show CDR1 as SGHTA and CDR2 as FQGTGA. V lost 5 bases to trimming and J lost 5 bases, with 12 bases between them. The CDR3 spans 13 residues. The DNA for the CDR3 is TGTGCCAGCAGCCTCCGGAGCTTTGAGACCCAGTACTTC. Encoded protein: CASSLRSFETQYF.

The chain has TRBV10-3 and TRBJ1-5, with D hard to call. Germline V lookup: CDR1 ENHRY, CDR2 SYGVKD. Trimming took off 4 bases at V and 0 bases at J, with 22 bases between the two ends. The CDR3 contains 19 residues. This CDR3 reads CAISGSPLGRTYSNQPQHF. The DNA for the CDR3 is TGTGCCATCAGTGGGAGCCCGCTCGGTAGGACGTATAGCAATCAGCCCCAGCATTTT.

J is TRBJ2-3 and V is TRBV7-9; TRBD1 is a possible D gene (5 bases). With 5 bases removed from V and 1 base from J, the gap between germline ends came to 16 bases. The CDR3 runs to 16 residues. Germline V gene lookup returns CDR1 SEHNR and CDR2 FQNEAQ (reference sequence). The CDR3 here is CASSVPTDRGTDTQYF. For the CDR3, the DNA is TGTGCCAGCAGCGTCCCGACAGACCGAGGCACAGATACGCAGTATTTT.

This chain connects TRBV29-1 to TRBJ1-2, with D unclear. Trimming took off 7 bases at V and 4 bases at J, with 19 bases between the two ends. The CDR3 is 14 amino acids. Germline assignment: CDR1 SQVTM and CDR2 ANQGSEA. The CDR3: CSAPGGSLGYGYTF. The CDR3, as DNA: TGCAGCGCGCCCGGAGGGTCCCTGGGCTATGGCTACACCTTC.

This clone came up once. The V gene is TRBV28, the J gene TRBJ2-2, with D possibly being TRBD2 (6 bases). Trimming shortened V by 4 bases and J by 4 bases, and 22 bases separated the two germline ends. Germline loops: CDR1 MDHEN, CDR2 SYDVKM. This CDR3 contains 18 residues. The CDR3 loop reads CASSSPAIAVGATGELFF. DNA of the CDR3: TGTGCCAGCAGTTCCCCCGCTATAGCGGTAGGAGCCACCGGGGAGCTGTTTTTT.

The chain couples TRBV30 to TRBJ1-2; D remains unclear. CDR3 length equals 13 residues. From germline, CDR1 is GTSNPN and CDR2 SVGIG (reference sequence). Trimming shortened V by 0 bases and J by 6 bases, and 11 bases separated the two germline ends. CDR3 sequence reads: CAWSVLRGDGYTF. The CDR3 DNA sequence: TGTGCCTGGAGTGTACTTCGCGGGGATGGCTACACCTTC.

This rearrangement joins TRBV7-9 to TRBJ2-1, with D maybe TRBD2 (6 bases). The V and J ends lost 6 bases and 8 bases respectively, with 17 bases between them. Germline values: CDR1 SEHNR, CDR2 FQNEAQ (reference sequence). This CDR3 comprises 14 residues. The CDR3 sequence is CASSILGGVYEQFF. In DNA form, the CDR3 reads TGTGCCAGCAGTATTCTGGGGGGTGTTTATGAGCAGTTCTTC.

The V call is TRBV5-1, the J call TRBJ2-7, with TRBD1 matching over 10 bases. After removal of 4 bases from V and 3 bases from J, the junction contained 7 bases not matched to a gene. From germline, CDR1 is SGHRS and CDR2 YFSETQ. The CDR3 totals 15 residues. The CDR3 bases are TGCGCCAGCAGCCCCGGACAGGGGGGATACTACGAGCAGTACTTC. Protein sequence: CASSPGQGGYYEQYF. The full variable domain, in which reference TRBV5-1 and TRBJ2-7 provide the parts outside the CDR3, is KAGVTQTPRYLIKTRGQQVTLSCSPISGHRSVSWYQQTPGQGLQFLFEYFSETQRNKGNFPGRFSGRQFSNSRSEMNVSTLELGDSALYLCASSPGQGGYYEQYFGPGTRLTVT.

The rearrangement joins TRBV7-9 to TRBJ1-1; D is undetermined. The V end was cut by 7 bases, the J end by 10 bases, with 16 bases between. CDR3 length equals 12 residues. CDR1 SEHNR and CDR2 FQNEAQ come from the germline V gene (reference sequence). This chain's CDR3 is CASTKLGFGAFF. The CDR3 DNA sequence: TGTGCCAGCACAAAGTTGGGTTTTGGAGCTTTCTTT.

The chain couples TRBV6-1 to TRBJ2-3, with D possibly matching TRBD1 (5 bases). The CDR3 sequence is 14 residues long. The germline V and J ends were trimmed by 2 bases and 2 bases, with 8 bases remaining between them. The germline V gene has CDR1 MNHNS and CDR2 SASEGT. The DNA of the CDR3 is TGTGCCAGCAGTGAACGGACACCCACAGATACGCAGTATTTT. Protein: CASSERTPTDTQYF.

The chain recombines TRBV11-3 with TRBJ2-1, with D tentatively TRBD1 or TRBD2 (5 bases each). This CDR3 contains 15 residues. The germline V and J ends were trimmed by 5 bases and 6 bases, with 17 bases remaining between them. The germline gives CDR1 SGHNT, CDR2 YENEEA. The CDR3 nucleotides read TGTGCCAGCAGCGAGTCTTGGGGGAAGGGCAATGAGCAGTTCTTC. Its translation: CASSESWGKGNEQFF.

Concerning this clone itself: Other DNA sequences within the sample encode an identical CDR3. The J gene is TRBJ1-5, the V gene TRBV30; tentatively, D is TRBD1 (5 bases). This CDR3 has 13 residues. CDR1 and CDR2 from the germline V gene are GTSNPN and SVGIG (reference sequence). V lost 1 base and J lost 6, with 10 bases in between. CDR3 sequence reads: CAWSATGVQPQHF. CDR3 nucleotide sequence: TGTGCCTGGAGTGCCACGGGGGTTCAGCCCCAGCATTTT.

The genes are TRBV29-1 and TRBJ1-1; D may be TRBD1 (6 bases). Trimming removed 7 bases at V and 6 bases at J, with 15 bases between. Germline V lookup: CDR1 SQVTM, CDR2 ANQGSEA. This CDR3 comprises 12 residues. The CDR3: CSAQQRQAEAFF. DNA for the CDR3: TGCAGCGCCCAGCAGAGACAGGCTGAAGCTTTCTTT. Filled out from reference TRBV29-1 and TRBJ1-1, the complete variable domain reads SAVISQKPSRDICQRGTSLTIQCQVDSQVTMMFWYRQQPGQSLTLIATANQGSEATYESGFVIDKFPISRPNLTFSTLTVSNMSPEDSSIYLCSAQQRQAEAFFGQGTRLTVV.

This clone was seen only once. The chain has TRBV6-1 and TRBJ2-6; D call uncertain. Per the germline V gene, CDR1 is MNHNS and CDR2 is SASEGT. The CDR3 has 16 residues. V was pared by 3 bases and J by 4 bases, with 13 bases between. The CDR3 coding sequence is TGTGCCAGCAGTGACACACTGGCAGGCGGGGCCAACGTCCTGACTTTC. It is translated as CASSDTLAGGANVLTF.

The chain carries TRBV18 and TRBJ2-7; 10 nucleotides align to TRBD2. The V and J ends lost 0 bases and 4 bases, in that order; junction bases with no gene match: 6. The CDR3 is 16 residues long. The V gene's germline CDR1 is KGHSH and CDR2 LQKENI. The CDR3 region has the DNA TGTGCCAGCTCACCACCGTTACTAGCGGGAACGTACGAGCAGTACTTC. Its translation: CASSPPLLAGTYEQYF.

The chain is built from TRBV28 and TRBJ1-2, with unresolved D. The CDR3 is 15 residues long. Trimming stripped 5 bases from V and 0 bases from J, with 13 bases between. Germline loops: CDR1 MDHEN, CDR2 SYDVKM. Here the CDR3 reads CASSRPHISNYGYTF. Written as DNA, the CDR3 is TGTGCCAGCAGTAGACCTCATATCTCTAACTATGGCTACACCTTC.